Here is one TCR beta chain with its context. Its target is not known. The sample is drawn from a study of early T cells in non-severe SARS-CoV-2 infection. General study results and limits: Private and CD4 specificities were missed by VDJdb matching, which favored anti-spike CD8 responses.

The V end was cut by 5 bases, the J end by 0 bases, with 9 bases between. The CDR3 has 14 residues. Per the germline V gene, CDR1 is SGHTA and CDR2 is FQGNSA. MiXCR was run by TCRdb on the 5' RACE reads, yielding one entry per CDR3 protein. The table has 55,000 to 70,000 distinct CDR3 sequences, around an eighth seen once. Sequencing used whole blood. The chain uses TRBV7-2 and TRBJ2-3; D gene unclear. This sequence originates from an adult who was a healthcare worker with PCR-confirmed SARS-CoV-2 infection or an uninfected control (not recorded which). For the CDR3, the DNA is TGTGCCAGCAGCCCTACGACTAGCACAGATACGCAGTATTTT. Its translation is CASSPTTSTDTQYF.